This T cell receptor beta chain is drawn from a study of T cells in localized non-small cell lung cancer. Notes on the study in general: T cell clonality was highest in uninvolved adjacent lung, above tumor. There were a median roughly 61 of the top 100 tumor clones appearing in adjacent lung. Investigators sequenced only a single tumor region, leaving heterogeneity possible.

V was cut by 3 bases and J by 4 bases, with 16 bases left in between. Germline V gene lookup returns CDR1 SGHRS and CDR2 YFSETQ. The CDR3 has 15 residues. Generated by immunoSEQ multiplex PCR, the TCRdb table keeps only in-frame clones and is missing some. The repertoire consists of approximately 60,000 clones, with under 90% occurring once and the leading ten covering about 2%. A note on this clone: As yet, its antigen is unknown.

V usage is TRBV5-1 and J usage is TRBJ1-2; tentative D call: TRBD1 (5 bases). The sequence derives from a woman between 35 and 75 years old with stage I lung adenocarcinoma. The sample consisted of peripheral blood, taken before any cancer treatment. The CDR3 sequence: CASSSGDRDAYGYTF. The CDR3 DNA is TGCGCCAGCAGCTCCGGGGACCGAGATGCCTATGGCTACACCTTC.